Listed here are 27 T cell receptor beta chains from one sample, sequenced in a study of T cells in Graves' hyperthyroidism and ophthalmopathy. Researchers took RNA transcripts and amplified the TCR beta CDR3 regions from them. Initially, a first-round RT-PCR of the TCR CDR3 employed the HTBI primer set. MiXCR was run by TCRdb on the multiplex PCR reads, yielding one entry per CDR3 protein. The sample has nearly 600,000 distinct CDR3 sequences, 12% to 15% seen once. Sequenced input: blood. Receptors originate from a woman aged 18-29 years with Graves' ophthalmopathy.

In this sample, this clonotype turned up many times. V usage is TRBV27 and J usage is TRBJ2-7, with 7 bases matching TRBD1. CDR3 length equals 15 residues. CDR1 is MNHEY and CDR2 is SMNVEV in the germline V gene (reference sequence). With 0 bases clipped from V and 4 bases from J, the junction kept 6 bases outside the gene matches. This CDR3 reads CASSLSPQGPYEQYF. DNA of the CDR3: TGTGCCAGCAGTTTATCCCCACAGGGGCCATACGAGCAGTACTTC.

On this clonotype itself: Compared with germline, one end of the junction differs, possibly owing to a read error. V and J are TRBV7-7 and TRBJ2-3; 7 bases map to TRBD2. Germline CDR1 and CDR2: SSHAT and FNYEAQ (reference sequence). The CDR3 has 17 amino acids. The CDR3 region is CASSLRPGLRETDTQYF. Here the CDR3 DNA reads TGTGCTAGCAGCCTGAGACCGGGACTACGAGAGACAGATACGCAGTATTTT.

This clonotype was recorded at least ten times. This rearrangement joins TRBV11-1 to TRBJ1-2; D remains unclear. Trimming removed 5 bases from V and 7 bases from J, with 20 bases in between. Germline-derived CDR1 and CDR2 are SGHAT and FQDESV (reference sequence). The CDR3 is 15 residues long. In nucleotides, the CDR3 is TGTGCCAGCAGCGATGGGAGGATAAGGGCGAGTGGCTACACCTTC. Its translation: CASSDGRIRASGYTF.

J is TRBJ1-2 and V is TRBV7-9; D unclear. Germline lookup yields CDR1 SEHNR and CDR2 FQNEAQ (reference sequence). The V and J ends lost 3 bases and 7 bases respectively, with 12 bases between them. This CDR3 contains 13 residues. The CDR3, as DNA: TGTGCCAGCAGCTTTAAAGGGAGTGCTGGCTACACCTTC. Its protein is CASSFKGSAGYTF.

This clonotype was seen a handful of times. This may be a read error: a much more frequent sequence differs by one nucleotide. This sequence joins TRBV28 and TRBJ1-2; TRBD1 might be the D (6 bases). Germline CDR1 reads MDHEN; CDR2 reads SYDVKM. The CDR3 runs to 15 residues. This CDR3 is CVSTRRTVDNYGYTF. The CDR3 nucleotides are TGTGTCAGCACCCGGAGGACAGTCGATAACTATGGCTACACCTTC.

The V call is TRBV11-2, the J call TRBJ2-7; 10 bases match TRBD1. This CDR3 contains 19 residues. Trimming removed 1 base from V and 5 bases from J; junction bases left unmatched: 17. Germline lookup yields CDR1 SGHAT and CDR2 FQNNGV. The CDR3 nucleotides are TGTGCCAGCAGCTTAGGTTCGACAGGGGGCCCCGGGTCGGGGCACGAGCAGTACTTC. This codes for CASSLGSTGGPGSGHEQYF.

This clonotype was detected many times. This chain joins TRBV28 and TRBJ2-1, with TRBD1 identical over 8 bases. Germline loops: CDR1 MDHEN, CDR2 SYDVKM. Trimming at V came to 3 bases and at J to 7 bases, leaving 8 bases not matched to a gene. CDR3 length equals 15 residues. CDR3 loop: CASSFLQGADNEQFF. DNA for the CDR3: TGTGCCAGCAGTTTCCTCCAGGGGGCGGATAATGAGCAGTTCTTC. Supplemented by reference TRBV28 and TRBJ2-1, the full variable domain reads DVKVTQSSRYLVKRTGEKVFLECVQDMDHENMFWYRQDPGLGLRLIYFSYDVKMKEKGDIPEGYSVSREKKERFSLILESASTNQTSMYLCASSFLQGADNEQFFGPGTRLTVL.

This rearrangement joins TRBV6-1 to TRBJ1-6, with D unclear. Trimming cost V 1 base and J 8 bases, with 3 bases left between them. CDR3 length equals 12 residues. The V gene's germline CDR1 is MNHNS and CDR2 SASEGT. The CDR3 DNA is TGTGCCAGCAGTGAAGTGGATTCACCCCTCCACTTT. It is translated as CASSEVDSPLHF.

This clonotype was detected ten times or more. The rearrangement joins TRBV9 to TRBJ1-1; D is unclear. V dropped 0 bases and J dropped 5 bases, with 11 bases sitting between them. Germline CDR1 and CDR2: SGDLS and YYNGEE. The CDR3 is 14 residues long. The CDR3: CASSVARVGTEAFF. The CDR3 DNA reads TGTGCCAGCAGCGTAGCCCGGGTGGGAACTGAAGCTTTCTTT.

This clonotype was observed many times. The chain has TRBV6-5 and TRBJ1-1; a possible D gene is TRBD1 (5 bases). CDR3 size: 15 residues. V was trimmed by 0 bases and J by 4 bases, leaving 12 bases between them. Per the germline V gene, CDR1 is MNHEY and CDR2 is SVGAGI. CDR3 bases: TGTGCCAGCAGTTACTCGGAGGGGCCTGGCACTGAAGCTTTCTTT. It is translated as CASSYSEGPGTEAFF.

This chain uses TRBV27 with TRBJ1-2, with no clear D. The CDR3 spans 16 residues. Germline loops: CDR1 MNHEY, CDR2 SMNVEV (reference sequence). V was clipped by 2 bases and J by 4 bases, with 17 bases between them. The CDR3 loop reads CASSLDPIPGSYGYTF. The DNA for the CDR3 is TGTGCCAGCAGTTTAGACCCCATACCTGGGAGCTATGGCTACACCTTC.

CDR3 in amino acids: CASSPPRAGANVLTF. The CDR3 nucleotides read TGTGCCAGCAGTCCCCCCAGGGCTGGGGCCAACGTCCTGACTTTC. The rearrangement joins TRBV6-2 or TRBV6-3 to TRBJ2-6, with D possibly being TRBD1 (5 bases). V lost 5 bases and J 2 bases, leaving 10 bases between the germline ends. The CDR3 is 15 amino acids. Germline CDR1 is MNHEY and CDR2 is SVGEGT.

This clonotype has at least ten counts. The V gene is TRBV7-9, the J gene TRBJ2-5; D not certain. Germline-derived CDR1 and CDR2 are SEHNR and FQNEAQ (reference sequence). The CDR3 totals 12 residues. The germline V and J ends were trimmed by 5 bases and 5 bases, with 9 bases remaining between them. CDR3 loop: CASSPAGETQYF. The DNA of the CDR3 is TGTGCCAGCAGCCCCGCAGGCGAGACCCAGTACTTC.

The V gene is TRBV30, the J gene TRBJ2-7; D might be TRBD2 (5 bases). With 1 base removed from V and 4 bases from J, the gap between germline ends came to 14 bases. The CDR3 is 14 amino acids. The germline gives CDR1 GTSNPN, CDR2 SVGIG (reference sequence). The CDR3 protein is CAWSAPRVRYEQYF. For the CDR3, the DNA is TGTGCCTGGAGTGCCCCGAGGGTTAGGTACGAGCAGTACTTC.

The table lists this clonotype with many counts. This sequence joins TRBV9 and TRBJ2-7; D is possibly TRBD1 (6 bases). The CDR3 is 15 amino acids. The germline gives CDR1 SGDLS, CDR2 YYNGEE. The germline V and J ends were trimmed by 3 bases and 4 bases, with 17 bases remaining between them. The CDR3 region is CASSAGQGMPYEQYF. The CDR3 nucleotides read TGTGCCAGCAGCGCTGGGCAGGGGATGCCGTACGAGCAGTACTTC.

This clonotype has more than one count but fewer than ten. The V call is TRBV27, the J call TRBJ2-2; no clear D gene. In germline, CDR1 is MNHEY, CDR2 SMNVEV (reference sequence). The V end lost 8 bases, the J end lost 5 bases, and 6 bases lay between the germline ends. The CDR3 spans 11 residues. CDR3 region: CASWGTGELFF. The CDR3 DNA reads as TGTGCCAGCTGGGGAACCGGGGAGCTGTTTTTT.

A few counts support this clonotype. CDR3 DNA sequence: TGTGCCAGTAGTATAGCAGGAAGACAGGGGGAGACCCAGTACTTC. Encoded protein: CASSIAGRQGETQYF. The chain combines TRBV19 with TRBJ2-5, with TRBD1 matching 8 bases. Germline CDR1 reads LNHDA; CDR2 reads SQIVND (reference sequence). With 1 base clipped from V and 5 bases from J, the junction kept 6 bases outside the gene matches. The CDR3 is 15 residues long.

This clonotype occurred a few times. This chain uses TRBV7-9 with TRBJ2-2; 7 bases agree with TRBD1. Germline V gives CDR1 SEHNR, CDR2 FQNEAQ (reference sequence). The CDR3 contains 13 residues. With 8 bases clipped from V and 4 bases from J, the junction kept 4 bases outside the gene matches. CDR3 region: CASRDRPTGELFF. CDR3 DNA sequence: TGTGCCAGCCGGGACAGACCCACCGGGGAGCTGTTTTTT.

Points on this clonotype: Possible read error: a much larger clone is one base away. The CDR3 region is CATSREYRGQDAQYF. The DNA of the CDR3 is TGTGCCACCAGCAGAGAGTATCGGGGGCAAGATGCGCAGTATTTT. J is TRBJ2-3 and V is TRBV15, with D possibly being TRBD1 or TRBD2 (6 bases each). The CDR3 consists of 15 residues. The germline V gene has CDR1 LNHNV and CDR2 YYDKDF (reference sequence).

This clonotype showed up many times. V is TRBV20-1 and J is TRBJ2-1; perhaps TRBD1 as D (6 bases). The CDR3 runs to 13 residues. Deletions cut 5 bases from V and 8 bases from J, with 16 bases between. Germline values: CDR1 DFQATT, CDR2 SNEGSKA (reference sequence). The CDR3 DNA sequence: TGCAGTGCTCCTTTCGAAAACAGGGATGAGCAGTTCTTC. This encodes CSAPFENRDEQFF.

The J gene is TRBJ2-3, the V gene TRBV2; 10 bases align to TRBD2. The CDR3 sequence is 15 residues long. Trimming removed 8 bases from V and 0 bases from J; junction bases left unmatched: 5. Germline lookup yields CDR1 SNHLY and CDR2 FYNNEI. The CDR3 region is CASGTSDPSTDTQYF. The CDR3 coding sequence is TGTGCCAGCGGGACTAGCGACCCTAGCACAGATACGCAGTATTTT. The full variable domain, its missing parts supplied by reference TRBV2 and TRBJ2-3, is EPEVTQTPSHQVTQMGQEVILRCVPISNHLYFYWYRQILGQKVEFLVSFYNNEISEKSEIFDDQFSVERPDGSNFTLKIRSTKLEDSAMYFCASGTSDPSTDTQYFGPGTRLTVL.

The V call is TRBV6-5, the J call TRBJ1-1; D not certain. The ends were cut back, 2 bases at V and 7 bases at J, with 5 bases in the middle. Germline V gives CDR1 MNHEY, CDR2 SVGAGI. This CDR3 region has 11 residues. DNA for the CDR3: TGTGCCAGCAGTTACCGGGATGAAGCTTTCTTT. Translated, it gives CASSYRDEAFF.

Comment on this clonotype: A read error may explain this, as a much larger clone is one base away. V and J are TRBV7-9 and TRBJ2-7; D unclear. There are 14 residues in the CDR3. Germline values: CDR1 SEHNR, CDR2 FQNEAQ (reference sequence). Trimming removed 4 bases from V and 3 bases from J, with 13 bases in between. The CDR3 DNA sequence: TGTGCCAGCAGCTCAGAGGTAAAGATCTACGAGCAGTACTTC. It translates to CASSSEVKIYEQYF.

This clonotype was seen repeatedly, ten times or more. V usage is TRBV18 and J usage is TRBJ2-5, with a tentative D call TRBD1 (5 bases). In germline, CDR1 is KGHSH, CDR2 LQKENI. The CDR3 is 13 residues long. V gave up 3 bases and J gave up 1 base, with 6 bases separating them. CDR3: CASSPDSQETQYF. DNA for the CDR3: TGTGCCAGCTCACCCGACAGCCAAGAGACCCAGTACTTC.

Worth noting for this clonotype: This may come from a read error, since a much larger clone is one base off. Here the CDR3 DNA reads TGTGCCAGCACCGAAGGGTCAGGGAGGGCAGATACGCAGTGTTTT. Translated: CASTEGSGRADTQCF. The J gene is TRBJ2-3, the V gene TRBV6-2 or TRBV6-3; 7 bases align to TRBD2. CDR3 length equals 15 residues. CDR1 is MNHEY, CDR2 SVGEGT, per germline.

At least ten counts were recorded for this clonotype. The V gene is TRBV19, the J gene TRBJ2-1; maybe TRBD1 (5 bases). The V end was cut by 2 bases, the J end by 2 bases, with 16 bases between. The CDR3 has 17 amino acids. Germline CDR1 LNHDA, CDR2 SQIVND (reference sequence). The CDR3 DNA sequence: TGTGCCAGTAGTATATCCCTGAGACAGCGCCCCTACAATGAGCAGTTCTTC. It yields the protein CASSISLRQRPYNEQFF.

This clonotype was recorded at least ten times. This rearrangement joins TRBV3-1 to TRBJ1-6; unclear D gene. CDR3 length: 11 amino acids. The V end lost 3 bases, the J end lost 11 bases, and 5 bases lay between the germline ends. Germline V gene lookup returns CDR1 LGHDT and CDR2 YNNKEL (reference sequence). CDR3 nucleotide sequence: TGTGCCAGCAGCCAGGTAGCACCCCTCCACTTT. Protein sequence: CASSQVAPLHF. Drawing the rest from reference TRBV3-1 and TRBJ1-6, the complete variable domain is DTAVSQTPKYLVTQMGNDKSIKCEQNLGHDTMYWYKQDSKKFLKIMFSYNNKELIINETVPNRFSPKSPDKAHLNLHINSLELGDSAVYFCASSQVAPLHFGNGTRLTVT.